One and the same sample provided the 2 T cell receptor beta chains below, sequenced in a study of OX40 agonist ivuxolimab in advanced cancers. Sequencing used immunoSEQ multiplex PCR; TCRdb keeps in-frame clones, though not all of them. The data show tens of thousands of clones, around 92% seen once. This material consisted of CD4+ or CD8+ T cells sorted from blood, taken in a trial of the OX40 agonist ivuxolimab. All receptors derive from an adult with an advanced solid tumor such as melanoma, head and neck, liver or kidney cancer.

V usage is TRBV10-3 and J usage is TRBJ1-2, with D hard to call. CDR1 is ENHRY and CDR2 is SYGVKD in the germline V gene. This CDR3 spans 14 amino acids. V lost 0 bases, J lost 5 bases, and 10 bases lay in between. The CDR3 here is CAISESSSWYGYTF. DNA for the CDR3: TGTGCCATCAGTGAGTCCAGCTCGTGGTATGGCTACACCTTC.

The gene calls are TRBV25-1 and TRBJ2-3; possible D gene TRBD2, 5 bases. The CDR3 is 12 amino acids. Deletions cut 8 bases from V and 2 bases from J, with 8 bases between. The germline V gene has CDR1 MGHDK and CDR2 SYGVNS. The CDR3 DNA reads TGTGCCAGCCGGGATCTCACAGATACGCAGTATTTT. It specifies CASRDLTDTQYF.